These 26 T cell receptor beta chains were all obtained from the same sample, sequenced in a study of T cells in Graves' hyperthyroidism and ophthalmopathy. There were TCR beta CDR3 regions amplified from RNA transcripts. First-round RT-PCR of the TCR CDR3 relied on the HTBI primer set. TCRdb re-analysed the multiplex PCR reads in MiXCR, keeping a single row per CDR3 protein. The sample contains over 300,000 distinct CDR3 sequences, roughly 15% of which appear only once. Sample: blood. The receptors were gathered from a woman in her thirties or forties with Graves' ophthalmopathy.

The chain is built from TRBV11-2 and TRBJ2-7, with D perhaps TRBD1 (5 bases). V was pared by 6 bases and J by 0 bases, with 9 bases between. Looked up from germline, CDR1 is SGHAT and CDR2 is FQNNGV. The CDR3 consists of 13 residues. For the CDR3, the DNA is TGTGCCAGCAGTCGAGACAGCTCCTACGAGCAGTACTTC. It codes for CASSRDSSYEQYF.

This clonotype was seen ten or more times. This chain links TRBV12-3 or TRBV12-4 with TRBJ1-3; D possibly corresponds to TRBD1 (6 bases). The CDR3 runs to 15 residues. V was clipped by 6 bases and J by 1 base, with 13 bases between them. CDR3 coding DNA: TGTGCCAGCAGATACACAGGGCAATCTGGAAACACCATATATTTT. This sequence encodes CASRYTGQSGNTIYF.

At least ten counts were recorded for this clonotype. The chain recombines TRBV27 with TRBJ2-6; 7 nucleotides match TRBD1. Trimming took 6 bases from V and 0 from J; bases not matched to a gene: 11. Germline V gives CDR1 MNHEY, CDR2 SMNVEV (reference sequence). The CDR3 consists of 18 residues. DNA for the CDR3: TGTGCCAGCAGCCCAAGACCGGGACAGAACTCTGGGGCCAACGTCCTGACTTTC. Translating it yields CASSPRPGQNSGANVLTF.

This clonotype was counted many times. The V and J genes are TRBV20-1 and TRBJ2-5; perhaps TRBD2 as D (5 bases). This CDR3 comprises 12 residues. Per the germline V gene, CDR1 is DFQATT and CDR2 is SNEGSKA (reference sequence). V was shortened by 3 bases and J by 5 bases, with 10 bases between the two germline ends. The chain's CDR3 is CSASGKEETQYF. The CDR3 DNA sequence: TGCAGTGCTAGCGGGAAAGAGGAGACCCAGTACTTC.

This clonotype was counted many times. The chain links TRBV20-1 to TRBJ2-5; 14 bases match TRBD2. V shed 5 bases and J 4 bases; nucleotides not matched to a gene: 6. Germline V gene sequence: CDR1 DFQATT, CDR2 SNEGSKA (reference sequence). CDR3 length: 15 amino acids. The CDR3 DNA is TGCAGTGCTGAGAGGACTAGCGGGAGGTTAGAGACCCAGTACTTC. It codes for CSAERTSGRLETQYF.

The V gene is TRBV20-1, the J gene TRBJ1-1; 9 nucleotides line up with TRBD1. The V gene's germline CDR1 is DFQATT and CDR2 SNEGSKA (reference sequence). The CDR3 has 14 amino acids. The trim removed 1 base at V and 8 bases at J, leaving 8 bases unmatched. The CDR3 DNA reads TGCAGTGCTAGAGCTGGGACAGGGCGCCAGGAAGCTTTCTTT. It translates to CSARAGTGRQEAFF.

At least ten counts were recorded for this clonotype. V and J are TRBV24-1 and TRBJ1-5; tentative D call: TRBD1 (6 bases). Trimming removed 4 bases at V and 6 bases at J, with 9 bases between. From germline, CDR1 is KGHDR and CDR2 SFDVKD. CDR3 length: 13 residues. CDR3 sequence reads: CATSDRRGQPQHF. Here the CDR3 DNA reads TGTGCCACCAGTGACCGCAGGGGTCAGCCCCAGCATTTT.

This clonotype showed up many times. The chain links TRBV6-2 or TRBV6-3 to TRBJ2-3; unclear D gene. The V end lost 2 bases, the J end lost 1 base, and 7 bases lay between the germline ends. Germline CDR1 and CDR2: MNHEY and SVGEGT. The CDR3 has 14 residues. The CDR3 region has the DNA TGTGCCAGCAGTTACGCTCAGGGCACAGATACGCAGTATTTT. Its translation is CASSYAQGTDTQYF.

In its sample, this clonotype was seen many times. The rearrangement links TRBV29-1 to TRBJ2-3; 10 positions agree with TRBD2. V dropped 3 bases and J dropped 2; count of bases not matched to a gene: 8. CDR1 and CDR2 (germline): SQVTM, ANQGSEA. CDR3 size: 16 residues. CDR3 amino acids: CSVEASGRSPTDTQYF. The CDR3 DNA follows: TGCAGCGTTGAGGCTAGCGGGAGATCCCCCACAGATACGCAGTATTTT.

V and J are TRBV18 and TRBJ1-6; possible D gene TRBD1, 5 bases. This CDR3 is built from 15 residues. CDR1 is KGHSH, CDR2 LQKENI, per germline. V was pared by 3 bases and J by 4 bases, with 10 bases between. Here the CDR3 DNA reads TGTGCCAGCTCACCTACAGGAGATTATAATTCACCCCTCCACTTT. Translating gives CASSPTGDYNSPLHF.

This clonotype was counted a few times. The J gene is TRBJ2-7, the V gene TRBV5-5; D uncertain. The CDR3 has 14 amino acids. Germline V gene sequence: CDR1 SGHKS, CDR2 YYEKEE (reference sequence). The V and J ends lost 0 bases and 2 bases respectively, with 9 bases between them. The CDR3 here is CASSLEGNTYEQYF. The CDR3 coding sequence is TGTGCCAGCAGCTTGGAAGGAAATACCTACGAGCAGTACTTC.

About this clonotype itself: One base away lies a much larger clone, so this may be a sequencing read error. The CDR3 nucleotides are TGCAGTGCTGGGGGGCTCGCTCGGGGCACTGACGCTTTCTTT. Protein product: CSAGGLARGTDAFF. The rearrangement joins TRBV20-1 to TRBJ1-1; perhaps TRBD1 as D (6 bases). The CDR3 totals 14 residues. Looked up from germline, CDR1 is DFQATT and CDR2 is SNEGSKA (reference sequence).

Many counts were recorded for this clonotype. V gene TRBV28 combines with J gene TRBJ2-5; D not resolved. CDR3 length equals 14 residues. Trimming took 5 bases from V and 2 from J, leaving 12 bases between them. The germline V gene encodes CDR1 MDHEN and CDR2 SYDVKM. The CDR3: CASSPEWGQETQYF. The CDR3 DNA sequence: TGTGCCAGCAGTCCTGAATGGGGACAAGAGACCCAGTACTTC.

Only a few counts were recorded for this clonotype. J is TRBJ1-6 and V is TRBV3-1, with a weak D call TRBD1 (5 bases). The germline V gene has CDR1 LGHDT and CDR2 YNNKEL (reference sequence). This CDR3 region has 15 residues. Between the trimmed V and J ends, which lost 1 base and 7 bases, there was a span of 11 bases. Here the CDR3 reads CASSQGPGSNSPLHF. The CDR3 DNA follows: TGTGCCAGCAGCCAAGGTCCAGGGTCGAATTCACCCCTCCACTTT.

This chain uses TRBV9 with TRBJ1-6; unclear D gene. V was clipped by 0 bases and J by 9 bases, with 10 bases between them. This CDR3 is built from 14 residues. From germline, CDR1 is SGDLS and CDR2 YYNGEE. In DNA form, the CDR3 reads TGTGCCAGCAGCGTAGGGGCCGGCGGTTCACCCCTCCACTTT. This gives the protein CASSVGAGGSPLHF.

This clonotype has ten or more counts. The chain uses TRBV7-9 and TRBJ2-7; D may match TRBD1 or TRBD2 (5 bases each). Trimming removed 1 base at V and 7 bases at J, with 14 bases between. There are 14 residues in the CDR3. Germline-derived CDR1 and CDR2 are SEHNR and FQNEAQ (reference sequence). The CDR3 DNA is TGTGCCAGCAGCTTAGTCCAGGGAGTAGAGGAGCAGTACTTC. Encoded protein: CASSLVQGVEEQYF.

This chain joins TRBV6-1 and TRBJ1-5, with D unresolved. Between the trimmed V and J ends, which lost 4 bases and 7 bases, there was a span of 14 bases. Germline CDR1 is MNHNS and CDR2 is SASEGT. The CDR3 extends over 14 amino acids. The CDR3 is CASSVGPEGQPQHF. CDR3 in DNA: TGTGCCAGCAGTGTCGGGCCTGAGGGACAGCCCCAGCATTTT.

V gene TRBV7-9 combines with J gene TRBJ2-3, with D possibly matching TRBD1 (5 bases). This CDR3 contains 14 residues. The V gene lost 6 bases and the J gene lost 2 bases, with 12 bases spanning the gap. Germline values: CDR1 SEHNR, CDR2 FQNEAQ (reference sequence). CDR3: CASRFGAFTDTQYF. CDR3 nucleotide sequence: TGTGCCAGCAGGTTTGGGGCTTTCACAGATACGCAGTATTTT.

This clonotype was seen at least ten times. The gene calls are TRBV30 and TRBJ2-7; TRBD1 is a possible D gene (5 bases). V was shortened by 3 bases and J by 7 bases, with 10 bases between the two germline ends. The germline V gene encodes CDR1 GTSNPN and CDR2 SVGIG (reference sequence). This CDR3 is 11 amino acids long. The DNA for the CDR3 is TGTGCCTGGAGGTCAGGGCGGGAGCAGTACTTC. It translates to CAWRSGREQYF.

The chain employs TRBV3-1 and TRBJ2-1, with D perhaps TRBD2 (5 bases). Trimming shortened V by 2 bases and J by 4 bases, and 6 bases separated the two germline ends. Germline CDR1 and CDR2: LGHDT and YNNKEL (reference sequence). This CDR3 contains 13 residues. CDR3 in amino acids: CASSQLAYNEQFF. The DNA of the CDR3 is TGTGCCAGCAGCCAACTAGCATACAATGAGCAGTTCTTC.

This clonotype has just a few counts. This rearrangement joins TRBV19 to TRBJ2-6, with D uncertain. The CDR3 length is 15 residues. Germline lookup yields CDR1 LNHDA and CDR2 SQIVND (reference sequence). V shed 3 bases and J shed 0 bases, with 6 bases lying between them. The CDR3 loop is CASSISGSGANVLTF. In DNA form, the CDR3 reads TGTGCCAGTAGTATCTCAGGCTCTGGGGCCAACGTCCTGACTTTC.

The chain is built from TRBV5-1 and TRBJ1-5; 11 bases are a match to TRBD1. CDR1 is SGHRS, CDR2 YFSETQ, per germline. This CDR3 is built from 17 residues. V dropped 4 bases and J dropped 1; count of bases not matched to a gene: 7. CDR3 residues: CASSLPGQGESNQPQHF. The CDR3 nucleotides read TGCGCCAGCAGCCTCCCGGGACAGGGGGAGAGCAATCAGCCCCAGCATTTT.

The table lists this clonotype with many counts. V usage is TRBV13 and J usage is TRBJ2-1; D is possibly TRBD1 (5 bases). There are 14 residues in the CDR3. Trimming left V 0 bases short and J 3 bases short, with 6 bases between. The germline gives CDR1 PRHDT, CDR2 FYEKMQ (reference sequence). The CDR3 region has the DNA TGTGCCAGCAGCTTAGGACAGGTCTACAATGAGCAGTTCTTC. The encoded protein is CASSLGQVYNEQFF.

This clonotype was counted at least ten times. CDR3 loop: CASNKRGSYEQYF. The CDR3 nucleotides read TGTGCCAGCAATAAAAGGGGATCCTACGAGCAGTACTTC. V gene TRBV6-2 or TRBV6-3 combines with J gene TRBJ2-7; D might be TRBD1 (5 bases). CDR1 and CDR2 (germline): MNHEY, SVGEGT. V lost 7 bases and J lost 1, with 11 bases in between. The CDR3 sequence is 13 residues long.

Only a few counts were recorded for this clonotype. CDR3 coding DNA: TGTGCCAGCAGCTTGGATCAGGGGGCCCAAGAGACCCAGTACTTC. This codes for CASSLDQGAQETQYF. The genes are TRBV5-4 and TRBJ2-5; 8 positions agree with TRBD1. V trimming: 0 bases; J trimming: 1 base; junction bases outside the gene matches: 2. The CDR3 loop spans 15 amino acids. Germline V gene sequence: CDR1 SGHNT, CDR2 YYREEE (reference sequence). The variable domain in full, with the rest retrieved from reference TRBV5-4 and TRBJ2-5, is ETGVTQSPTHLIKTRGQQVTLRCSSQSGHNTVSWYQQALGQGPQFIFQYYREEENGRGNFPPRFSGLQFPNYSSELNVNALELDDSALYLCASSLDQGAQETQYFGPGTRLLVL.

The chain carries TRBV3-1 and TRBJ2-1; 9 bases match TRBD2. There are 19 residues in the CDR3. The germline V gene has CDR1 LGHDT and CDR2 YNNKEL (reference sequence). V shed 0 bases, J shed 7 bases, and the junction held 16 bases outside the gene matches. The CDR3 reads CASSQDPRAGGVLWNEQFF. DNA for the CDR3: TGTGCCAGCAGCCAAGATCCAAGGGCGGGAGGGGTTTTATGGAATGAGCAGTTCTTC.